These 2 T cell receptor beta chains originate from one sample sequenced in a study of cytomegalovirus exposure and HLA in healthy donors. The PCR ran on 60 Vbeta and 13 Jbeta primers. The data were produced by immunoSEQ multiplex PCR, yet TCRdb's version contains in-frame clones alone and is incomplete. The sample contains 130,000 or so clones, about 70% of which appear only once. Sequences were obtained from PBMCs. Receptor source: a woman aged 35 to 49 in good health and CMV-seropositive.

This clone was seen once. V gene TRBV27 combines with J gene TRBJ2-1; possible D gene TRBD1, 5 bases. Deletions cut 0 bases from V and 10 bases from J, with 10 bases between. CDR1 MNHEY and CDR2 SMNVEV come from the germline V gene (reference sequence). The CDR3 is made up of 13 amino acids. The CDR3 loop reads CASSLSGQREQFF. The CDR3 DNA is TGTGCCAGCAGTTTATCGGGGCAGCGAGAGCAGTTCTTC.

This clone has more than one count but fewer than ten. This chain connects TRBV29-1 to TRBJ1-2, with D possibly being TRBD1 (5 bases). CDR1 and CDR2 (germline): SQVTM, ANQGSEA. The CDR3 extends over 14 amino acids. Trimming took 2 bases from V and 4 from J, leaving 14 bases between them. CDR3 coding DNA: TGCAGCGTTGAACGGGGGTTGAGTGGCTATGGCTACACCTTC. Its translation: CSVERGLSGYGYTF.